This entry concerns a single TCR beta chain. Adults between roughly 18 and 95 years of age took part from about two dozen US areas. Germline-derived CDR1 and CDR2 are KGHDR and SFDVKD. The junction had 5 bases not matched to a gene; V was cut back by 5 bases and J by 3 bases. The CDR3 runs 14 residues. This sample stems from a study of blood T cell repertoires in COVID-19. About the research overall: PBMCs, B-cell-depleted T cells, or T cells provided the cDNA or gDNA that made up the material.

Some clones are missing from TCRdb's copy, which holds only in-frame ones; the method was immunoSEQ multiplex PCR. Of about 250,000 clones listed, approximately 88% are singletons. The rearrangement uses TRBV24-1 and TRBJ1-1; 7 bases agree with TRBD1. Sample: PBMCs or T cells enriched from blood (not recorded which). The receptor's source is a woman aged 40 to 50 who had been exposed to COVID-19. The CDR3: CATSGQGSDTEAFF. DNA for the CDR3: TGTGCCACCAGTGGACAGGGTTCTGACACTGAAGCTTTCTTT.